This T cell receptor beta chain stems from a study of T cell clonality in common variable immunodeficiency (dated by TCRdb to 2015 to 2017). For sequencing, equivalent amounts of genomic DNA were input from CVID and control samples. For every sample, a 60 bp segment covering the rearranged TCRbeta CDR3 region was amplified and then sequenced. The immunoSEQ assay, a bias-corrected multiplex PCR with high-throughput sequencing, was employed for TCRbeta amplification. As for the original processing: Each unique nucleotide sequence was treated as a clone and annotated with V, D and J genes, copy number and frequency. Sequences were labeled productive if in frame, and non-productive if out of frame or containing stop codons. Clonality was calculated from Shannon's entropy as previously described. The predicted amino acid sequences of productive clones were used to derive mean CDR3 Kyte-Doolittle hydropathy. Hierarchical clustering of scaled V gene usage was performed with the R hclust function using Manhattan distance and complete linkage. Sharing of clones by CDR3 amino acid sequence was evaluated by resampling 12 repertoires per group over 100 rounds. Repertoires were searched for approximately 70 published EBV-specific and a few hundred published CMV-specific TCRbeta sequences. Analysis left out two CVID samples that produced under 10,000 sequences, so roughly 45 CVID repertoires remained. Held by TCRdb, this immuneACCESS table contains in-frame sequences only and omits some clones. Under half of the omission traces to an unresolved V gene where checked; the cause of the rest is unknown. The V and J calls and clone size come from that table; D and trimming were worked out from the DNA. For this sample the table reports about 32,000 clones, with no clone seen just once. Roughly a tenth of the sample rests with the top ten.

In its sample, this clone was seen many times. Its antigen is not yet known. The CDR3 extends 3 residues past the end of the read, so its final part is completed from the germline J gene. General findings and caveats noted by the study authors: Correlations between repertoire features and clinical complications were limited by patient heterogeneity within the CVID cohort. According to the authors, figuring out what caused the increased clonality in CVID would require sequencing the repertoires of T cell subpopulations. Reportedly, TCRbeta sequences from CVID had fewer deletions and N-nucleotide insertions, and highly modified clones with 13 or more V deletions were absent from CVID. Healthy controls shared more TCRbeta clones with each other than CVID subjects shared among themselves (p < 0.0001). Even though DNA input was the same, control samples had an average of about 81,820 unique sequences each, compared with some 32,000 in CVID samples. TCRbeta clonality was higher in CVID subjects than in healthy controls (t-test p = 0.018), and the increase was most characteristic of about a third of subjects.

Predominantly Caucasian heritage was noted among both the CVID patients and the healthy controls. Heparinized peripheral whole blood samples of about 5 to 9 ml were collected from each donor. TCRbeta CDR3 repertoires were sequenced from genomic DNA of adults with common variable immune deficiency (CVID) and healthy adult controls. The control group was made up of roughly 22 healthy adult volunteers (around 10 male and roughly twelve female) whose ages ranged from 23 to 66 years, with a mean age of approximately 37. Diluted blood was density-centrifuged over Hypaque 1077 or Ficoll-Paque to isolate peripheral blood mononuclear cells. Genomic DNA was obtained from unsorted mononuclear cells using either Qiagen column purification or a centrifugation-based method. V is clipped by 6 bases and J by 2 bases, and the sequence between their germline boundaries is 13 bases long. Reading the germline V gene (reference sequence) gives CDR1 DFQATT and CDR2 SNEGSKA. The cysteine opens and the phenylalanine closes a CDR3 of 13 amino acids. Sequencing covers 30 bases of the CDR3, shown here with the frame starting at base 1.

Input material: peripheral blood mononuclear cells. This chain is built from TRBV20-1 and TRBJ1-2; tentative D gene TRBD1, with 5 bases matching. This sequence was found in a person aged 18 to 69 in good health. The covered CDR3 bases are TGCAGTGCGCGATTACAGGAGAACTATGGC. Its product reads: CSARLQENYG. The whole CDR3 reads CSARLQENYGYTF.